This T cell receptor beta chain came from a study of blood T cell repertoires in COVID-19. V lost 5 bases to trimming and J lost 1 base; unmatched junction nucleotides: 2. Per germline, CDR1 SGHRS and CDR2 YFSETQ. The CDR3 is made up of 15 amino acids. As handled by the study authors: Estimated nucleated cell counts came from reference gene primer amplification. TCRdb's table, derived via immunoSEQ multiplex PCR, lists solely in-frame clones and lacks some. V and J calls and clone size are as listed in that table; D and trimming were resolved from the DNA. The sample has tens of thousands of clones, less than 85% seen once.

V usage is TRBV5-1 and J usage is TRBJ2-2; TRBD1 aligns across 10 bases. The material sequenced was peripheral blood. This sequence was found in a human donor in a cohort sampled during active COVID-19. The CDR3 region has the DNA TGCGCCAGCAGGGGACAGGGGCTGAACACCGGGGAGCTGTTTTTT. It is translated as CASRGQGLNTGELFF.